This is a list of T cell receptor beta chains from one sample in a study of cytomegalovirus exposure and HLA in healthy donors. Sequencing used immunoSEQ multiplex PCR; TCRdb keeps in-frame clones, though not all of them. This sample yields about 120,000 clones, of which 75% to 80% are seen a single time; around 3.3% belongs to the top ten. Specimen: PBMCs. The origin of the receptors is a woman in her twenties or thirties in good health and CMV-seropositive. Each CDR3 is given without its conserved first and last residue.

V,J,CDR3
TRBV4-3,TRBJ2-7,ASSQAVSYEQY
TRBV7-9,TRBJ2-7,SSSHSPWGGNYEQY
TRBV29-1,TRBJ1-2,SVGPTETYGYT
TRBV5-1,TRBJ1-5,ASREGPSIQPQH
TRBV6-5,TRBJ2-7,ASSSGEEQY
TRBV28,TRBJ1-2,ASKVYRGRAAGYT
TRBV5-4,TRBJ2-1,ASSSTGGWVNEQF
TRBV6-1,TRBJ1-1,ASRHPGQGPEAF
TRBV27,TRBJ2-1,ASSLRGNEQF
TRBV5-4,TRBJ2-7,ASSLDRGEQY
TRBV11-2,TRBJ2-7,ASTDPGTGLLGEQY
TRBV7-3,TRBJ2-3,ASSLSPFTDTQY
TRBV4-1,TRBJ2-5,ASSHPGQQETQY
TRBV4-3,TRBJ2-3,ASSQGLLRTDTQY
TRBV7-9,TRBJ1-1,ASSLPRGMNTEAF
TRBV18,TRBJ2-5,ASSPLRATSGGETQY
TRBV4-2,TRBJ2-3,ASSQAGPHGATDTQY
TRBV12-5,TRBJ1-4,ASGLGDRNNEKLF
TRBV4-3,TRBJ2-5,ASSRNPSRQETQY
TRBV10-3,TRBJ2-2,AISESTGVTGELF
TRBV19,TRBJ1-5,ASSIWKQGGQPQH
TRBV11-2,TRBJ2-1,ASSPQRGAGGRRNEQF
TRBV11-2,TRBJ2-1,ASSRRTGGAAYNEQF
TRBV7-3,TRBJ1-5,ASSKGQGQLTSSQPQH
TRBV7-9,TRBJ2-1,ASSPSLGGRENEQF
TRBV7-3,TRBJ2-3,ASSLIPPADTQY
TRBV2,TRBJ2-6,ASSWASGANVLT
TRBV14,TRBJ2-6,ASSRGLTGANVLT
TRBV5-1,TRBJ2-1,ASSLYRGYEDEQF
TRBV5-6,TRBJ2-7,ASSQGVEQY
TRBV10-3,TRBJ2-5,AISGGGVGETQY
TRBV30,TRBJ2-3,AWRRTSGGPSTDTQY
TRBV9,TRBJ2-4,ASSVGTGVNIQY
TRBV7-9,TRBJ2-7,ASSLGGVGKQY
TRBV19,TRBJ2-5,ASAPGQGAKLRD
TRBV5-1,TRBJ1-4,ASSVTPATNEKLF
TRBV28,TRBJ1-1,ASRPTGGAFTEAF
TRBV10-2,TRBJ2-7,ASSYLIGQVHYEQY
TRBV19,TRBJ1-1,ASSMREGAEAF
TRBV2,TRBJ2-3,ASSEAGGLAGTSTDTQY
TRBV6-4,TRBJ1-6,ASSDSAGWNSPLH
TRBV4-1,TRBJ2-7,ASSRGTSGGQTYEQY
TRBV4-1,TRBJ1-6,ASSQTTDLYNSPLH
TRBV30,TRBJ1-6,AADRPPNSPLH
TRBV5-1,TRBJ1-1,ASSFRQGRSMNTEAF
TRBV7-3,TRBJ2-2,ASSLRGREGTGELF
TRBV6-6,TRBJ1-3,ASSYGQGNTIY
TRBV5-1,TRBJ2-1,ASSPGLAGVIGNEQF
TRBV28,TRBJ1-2,ASSFGQDYGYT
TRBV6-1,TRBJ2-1,ASSELAGGRNEQF
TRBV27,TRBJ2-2,ASRGTSGGAGDTGELF
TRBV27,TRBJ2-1,ASSYTPSAGPSYNEQF